This T cell receptor beta chain was documented in a study of a mutant IDH1 vaccine in newly diagnosed glioma. Overall study: Patients were started on vaccination 4-6 weeks after radiotherapy alone, or with temozolomide cycles. Treated patients had a mean age of approximately 41 years and a sex split that was roughly 62% male and 37.5% female.

Assay used: immunoSEQ multiplex PCR; TCRdb lists only in-frame clones, some missing. The table shows fewer than 40,000 clones, with approximately 84% occurring only once. About this clone itself: The target antigen is unknown.

Study-wide findings and caveats: Changes in the top peripheral T cell clonotypes seemingly had no bearing on pseudoprogression.

Time point indicated: week 47, end of study. All doses held 300 ug of mutant IDH1 20-mer peptide, with topical imiquimod. In every donor, the tumor was a new WHO grade 3 or 4 IDH1-mutant, ATRX-lost astrocytoma. The TCR originated in a man aged 25 to 40 with glioma. Material: PBMCs, obtained from a glioma patient whose treatment included an IDH1 peptide vaccine.

CDR3 coding DNA: TGCGCCAGCAGCCAAGACGACGGGGCGACAGATACGCAGTATTTT. Residues: CASSQDDGATDTQYF. This sequence joins TRBV4-1 and TRBJ2-3, with D perhaps given as TRBD1 or TRBD2 (5 bases each). Germline CDR1 and CDR2: MGHRA and YSYEKL. Trimming cost V 0 bases and J 3 bases, with 10 bases left between them. The CDR3 runs 15 residues.